This T cell receptor beta chain stems from a study of control samples from healthy donors and cancer patients. Data came from immunoSEQ multiplex PCR; TCRdb stores just in-frame clones and leaves some out. The data show roughly 69,000 clones, more than 80% seen once. Trimming left V 0 bases short and J 1 base short, with 8 bases between. This CDR3 region has 15 residues. The germline V gene encodes CDR1 SGDLS and CDR2 YYNGEE. Concerning this clone: Within the sample, other DNA sequences also encode this same CDR3.

J is TRBJ2-1 and V is TRBV9, with D maybe TRBD1 (5 bases). The sequencing input was blood. This receptor was identified in a man aged 55 to 70 in good health. Written as DNA, the CDR3 is TGTGCCAGCAGCGTAGGGCAGGGATCCTACAATGAGCAGTTCTTC. This translates into CASSVGQGSYNEQFF.